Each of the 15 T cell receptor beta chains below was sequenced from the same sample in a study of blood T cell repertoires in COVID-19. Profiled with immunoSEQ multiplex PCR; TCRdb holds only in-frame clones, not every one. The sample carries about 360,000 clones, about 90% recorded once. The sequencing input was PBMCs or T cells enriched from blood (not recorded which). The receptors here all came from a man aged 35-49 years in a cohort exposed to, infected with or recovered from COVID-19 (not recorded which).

For the CDR3, the DNA is TGCAGCGTCATACAGGGATCCAACGAGCAGTACTTC. It yields the protein CSVIQGSNEQYF. V usage is TRBV29-1 and J usage is TRBJ2-7; possibly TRBD1 for D (6 bases). Trimming pared 6 bases from V and 5 bases from J, leaving 14 bases between. The CDR3 spans 12 residues. Germline loops: CDR1 SQVTM, CDR2 ANQGSEA.

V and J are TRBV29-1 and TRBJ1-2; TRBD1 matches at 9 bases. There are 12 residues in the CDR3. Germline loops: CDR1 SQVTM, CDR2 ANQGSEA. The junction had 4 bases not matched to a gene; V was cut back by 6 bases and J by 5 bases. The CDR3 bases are TGCAGCGTCGGGACAGGGCTGTATGGCTACACCTTC. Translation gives CSVGTGLYGYTF.

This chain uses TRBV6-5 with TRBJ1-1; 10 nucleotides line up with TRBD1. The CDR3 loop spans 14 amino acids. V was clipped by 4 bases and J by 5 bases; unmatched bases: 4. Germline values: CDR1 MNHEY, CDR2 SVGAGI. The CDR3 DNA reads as TGTGCCAGCAGTTTGACAGGGGGCAAGACTGAAGCTTTCTTT. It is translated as CASSLTGGKTEAFF.

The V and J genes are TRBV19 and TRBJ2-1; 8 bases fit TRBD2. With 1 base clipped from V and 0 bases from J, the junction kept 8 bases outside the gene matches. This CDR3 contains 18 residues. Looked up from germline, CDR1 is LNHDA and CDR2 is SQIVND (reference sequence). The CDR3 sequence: CASSIATPGRASYNEQFF. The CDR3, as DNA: TGTGCCAGTAGTATAGCGACCCCCGGGAGGGCCTCCTACAATGAGCAGTTCTTC.

The chain's CDR3 is CASSFAGVAYGYTF. The CDR3 DNA follows: TGTGCCAGCAGTTTCGCAGGGGTTGCCTATGGCTACACCTTC. This sequence joins TRBV2 and TRBJ1-2; possibly TRBD1 for D (6 bases). Germline V lookup: CDR1 SNHLY, CDR2 FYNNEI. V was shortened by 5 bases and J by 4 bases, with 14 bases between the two germline ends. The CDR3 covers 14 residues.

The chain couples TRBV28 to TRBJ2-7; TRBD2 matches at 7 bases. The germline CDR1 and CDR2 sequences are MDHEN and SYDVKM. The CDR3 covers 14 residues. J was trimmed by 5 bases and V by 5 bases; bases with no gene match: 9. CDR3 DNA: TGTGCCAGCAGTCCGTCCGGGGGAGGGAACGAGCAGTACTTC. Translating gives CASSPSGGGNEQYF.

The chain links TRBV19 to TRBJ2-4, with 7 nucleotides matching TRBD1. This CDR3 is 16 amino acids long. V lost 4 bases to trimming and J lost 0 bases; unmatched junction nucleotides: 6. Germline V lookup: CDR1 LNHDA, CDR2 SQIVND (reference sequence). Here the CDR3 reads CASSRGQTLAKNIQYF. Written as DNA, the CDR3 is TGTGCCAGTAGTAGGGGACAGACCCTAGCCAAAAACATTCAGTACTTC.

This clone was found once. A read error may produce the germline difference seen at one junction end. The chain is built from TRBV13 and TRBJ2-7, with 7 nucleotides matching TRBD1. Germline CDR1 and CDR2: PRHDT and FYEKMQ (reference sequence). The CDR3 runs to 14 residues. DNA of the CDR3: TGTGCCAGCAGCTCCCGACAGGGCTCCTCCGAGCAGTACTTC. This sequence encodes CASSSRQGSSEQYF. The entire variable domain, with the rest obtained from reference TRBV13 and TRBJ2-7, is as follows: AAGVIQSPRHLIKEKRETATLKCYPIPRHDTVYWYQQGPGQDPQFLISFYEKMQSDKGSIPDRFSAQQFSDYHSELNMSSLELGDSALYFCASSSRQGSSEQYFGPGTRLTVT.

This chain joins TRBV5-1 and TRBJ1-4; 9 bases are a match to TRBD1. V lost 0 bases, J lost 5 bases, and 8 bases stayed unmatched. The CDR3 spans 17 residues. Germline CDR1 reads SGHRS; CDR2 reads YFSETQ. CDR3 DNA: TGCGCCAGCAGCTTGGGGCCCTCGGGACAGGGCAATGAAAAACTGTTTTTT. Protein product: CASSLGPSGQGNEKLFF. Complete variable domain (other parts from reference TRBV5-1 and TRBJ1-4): KAGVTQTPRYLIKTRGQQVTLSCSPISGHRSVSWYQQTPGQGLQFLFEYFSETQRNKGNFPGRFSGRQFSNSRSEMNVSTLELGDSALYLCASSLGPSGQGNEKLFFGSGTQLSVL.

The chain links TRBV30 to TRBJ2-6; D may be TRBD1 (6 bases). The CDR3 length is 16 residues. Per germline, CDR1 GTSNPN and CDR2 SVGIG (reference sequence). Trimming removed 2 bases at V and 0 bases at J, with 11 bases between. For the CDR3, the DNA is TGTGCCTGGAGTAACAGGGAAATCTCTGGGGCCAACGTCCTGACTTTC. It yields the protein CAWSNREISGANVLTF.

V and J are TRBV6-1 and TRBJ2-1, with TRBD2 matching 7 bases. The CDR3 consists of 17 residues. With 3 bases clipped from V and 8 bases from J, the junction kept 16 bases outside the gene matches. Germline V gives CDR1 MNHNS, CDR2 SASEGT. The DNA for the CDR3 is TGTGCCAGCAGTGATGGCAGGCCCGGACTAGTATTCCATGAGCAGTTCTTC. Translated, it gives CASSDGRPGLVFHEQFF.

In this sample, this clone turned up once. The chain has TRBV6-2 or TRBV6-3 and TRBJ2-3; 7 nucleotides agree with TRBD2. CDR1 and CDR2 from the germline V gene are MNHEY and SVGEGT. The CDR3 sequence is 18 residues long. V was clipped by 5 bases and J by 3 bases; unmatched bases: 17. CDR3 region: CASSPRRNLAVGTDTQYF. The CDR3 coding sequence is TGTGCCAGCAGTCCCCGCAGGAATCTAGCGGTGGGGACAGATACGCAGTATTTT.

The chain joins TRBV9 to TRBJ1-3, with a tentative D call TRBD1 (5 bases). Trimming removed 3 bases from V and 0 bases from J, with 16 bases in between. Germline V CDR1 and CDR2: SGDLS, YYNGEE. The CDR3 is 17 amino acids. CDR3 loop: CASSAEGGAHSGNTIYF. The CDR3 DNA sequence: TGTGCCAGCAGCGCGGAGGGCGGGGCGCACTCTGGAAACACCATATATTTT. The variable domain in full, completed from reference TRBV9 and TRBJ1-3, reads DSGVTQTPKHLITATGQRVTLRCSPRSGDLSVYWYQQSLDQGLQFLIQYYNGEERAKGNILERFSAQQFPDLHSELNLSSLELGDSALYFCASSAEGGAHSGNTIYFGEGSWLTVV.

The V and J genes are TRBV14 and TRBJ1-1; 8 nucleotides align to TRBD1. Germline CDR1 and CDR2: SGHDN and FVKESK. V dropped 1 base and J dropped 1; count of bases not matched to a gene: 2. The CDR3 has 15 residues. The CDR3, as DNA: TGTGCCAGCAGCCAAGCAGGGGGCAGGAACACTGAAGCTTTCTTT. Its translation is CASSQAGGRNTEAFF.

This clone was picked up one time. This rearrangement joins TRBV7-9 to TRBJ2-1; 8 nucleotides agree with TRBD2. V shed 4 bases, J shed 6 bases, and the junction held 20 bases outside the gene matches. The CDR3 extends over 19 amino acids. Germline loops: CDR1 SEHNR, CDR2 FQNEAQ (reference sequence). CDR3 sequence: CASSWDFRRGLAGTNEQFF. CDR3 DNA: TGTGCCAGCAGCTGGGATTTCCGTCGGGGGCTAGCGGGTACCAATGAGCAGTTCTTC.